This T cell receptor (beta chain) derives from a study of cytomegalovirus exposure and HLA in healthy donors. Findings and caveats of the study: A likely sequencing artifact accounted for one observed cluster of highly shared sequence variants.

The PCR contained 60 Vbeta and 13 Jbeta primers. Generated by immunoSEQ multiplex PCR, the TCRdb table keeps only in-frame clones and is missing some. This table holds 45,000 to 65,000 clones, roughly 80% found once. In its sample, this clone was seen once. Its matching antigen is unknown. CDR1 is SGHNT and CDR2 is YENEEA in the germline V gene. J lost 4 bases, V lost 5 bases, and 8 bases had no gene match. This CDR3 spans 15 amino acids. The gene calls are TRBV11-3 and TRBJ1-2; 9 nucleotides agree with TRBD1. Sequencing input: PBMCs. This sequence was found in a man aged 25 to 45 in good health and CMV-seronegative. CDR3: CASSPQGQGSYGYTF. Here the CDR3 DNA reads TGTGCCAGCAGCCCGCAAGGACAGGGGAGCTATGGCTACACCTTC.